This T cell receptor (beta chain) was sequenced in a study of CD8 T cells in ankylosing spondylitis. This clonotype was observed many times. The antigen remains unidentified. Study-level results: A motif of 8 or 9 highly homologous TCR beta variants was seen as apparently characteristic of ankylosing spondylitis blood.

CDR3 size: 13 residues. The germline V gene encodes CDR1 KGHDR and CDR2 SFDVKD. The V gene lost 3 bases and the J gene lost 8 bases, with 10 bases spanning the gap. TCRdb re-derived calls from the 5' RACE reads in MiXCR, one entry per CDR3 protein. The table has about 240,000 distinct CDR3 sequences, around 10% seen once. The rearrangement links TRBV24-1 to TRBJ2-4, with D tentatively TRBD1 (6 bases). The sequencing input was blood, either unsorted or a sorted T cell fraction (not recorded which). This receptor was identified in a male donor with ankylosing spondylitis or in good health (not recorded which). The CDR3 sequence is CATSDTGQDIQYF. Written as DNA, the CDR3 is TGTGCCACCAGTGATACGGGACAAGACATTCAGTACTTC.